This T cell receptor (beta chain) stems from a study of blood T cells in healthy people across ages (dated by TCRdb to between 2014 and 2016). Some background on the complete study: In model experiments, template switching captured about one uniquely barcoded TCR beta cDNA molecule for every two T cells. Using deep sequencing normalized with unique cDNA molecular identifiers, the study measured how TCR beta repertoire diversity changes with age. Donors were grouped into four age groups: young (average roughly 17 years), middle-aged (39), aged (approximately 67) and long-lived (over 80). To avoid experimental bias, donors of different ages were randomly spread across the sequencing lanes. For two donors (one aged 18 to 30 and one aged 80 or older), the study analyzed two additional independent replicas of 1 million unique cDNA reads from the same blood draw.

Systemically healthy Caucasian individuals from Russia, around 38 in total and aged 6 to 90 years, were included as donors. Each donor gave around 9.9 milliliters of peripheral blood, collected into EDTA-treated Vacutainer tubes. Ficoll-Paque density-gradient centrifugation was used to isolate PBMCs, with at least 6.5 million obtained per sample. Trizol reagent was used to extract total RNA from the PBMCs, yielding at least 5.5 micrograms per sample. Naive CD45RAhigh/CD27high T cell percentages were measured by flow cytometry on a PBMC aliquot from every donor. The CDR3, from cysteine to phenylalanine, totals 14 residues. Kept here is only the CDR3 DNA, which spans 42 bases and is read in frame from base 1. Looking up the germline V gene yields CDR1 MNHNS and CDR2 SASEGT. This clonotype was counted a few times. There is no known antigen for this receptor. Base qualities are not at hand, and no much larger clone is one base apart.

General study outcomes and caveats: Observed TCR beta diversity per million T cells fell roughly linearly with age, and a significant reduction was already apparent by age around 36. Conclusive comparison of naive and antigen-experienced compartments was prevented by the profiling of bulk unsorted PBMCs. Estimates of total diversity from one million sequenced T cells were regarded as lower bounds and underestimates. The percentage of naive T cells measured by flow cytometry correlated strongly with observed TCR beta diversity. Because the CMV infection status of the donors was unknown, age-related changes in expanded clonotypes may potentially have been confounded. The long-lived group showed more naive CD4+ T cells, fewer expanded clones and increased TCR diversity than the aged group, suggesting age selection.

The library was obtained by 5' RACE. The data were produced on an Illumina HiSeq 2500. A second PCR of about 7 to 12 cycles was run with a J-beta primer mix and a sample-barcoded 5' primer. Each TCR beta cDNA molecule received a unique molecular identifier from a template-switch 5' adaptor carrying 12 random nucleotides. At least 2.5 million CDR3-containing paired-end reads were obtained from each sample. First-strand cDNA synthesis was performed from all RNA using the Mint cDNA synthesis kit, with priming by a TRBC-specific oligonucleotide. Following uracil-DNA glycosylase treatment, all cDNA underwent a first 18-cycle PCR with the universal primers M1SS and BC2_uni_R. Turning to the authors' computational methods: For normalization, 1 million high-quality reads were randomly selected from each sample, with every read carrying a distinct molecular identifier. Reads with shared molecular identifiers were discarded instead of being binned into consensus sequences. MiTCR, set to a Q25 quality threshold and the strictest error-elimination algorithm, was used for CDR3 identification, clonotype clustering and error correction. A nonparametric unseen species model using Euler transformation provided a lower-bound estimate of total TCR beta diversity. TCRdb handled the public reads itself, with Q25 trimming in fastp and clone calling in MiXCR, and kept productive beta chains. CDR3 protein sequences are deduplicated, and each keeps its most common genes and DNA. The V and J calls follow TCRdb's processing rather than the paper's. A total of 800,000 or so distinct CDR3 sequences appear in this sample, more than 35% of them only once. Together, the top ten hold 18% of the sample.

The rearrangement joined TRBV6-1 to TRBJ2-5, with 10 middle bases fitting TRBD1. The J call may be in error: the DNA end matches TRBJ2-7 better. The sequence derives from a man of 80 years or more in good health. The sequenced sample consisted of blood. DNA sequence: TGTGCCAGCAGCCGCGGACAGGGGGTGAACGAGCAGTACTTC. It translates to CASSRGQGVNEQYF.